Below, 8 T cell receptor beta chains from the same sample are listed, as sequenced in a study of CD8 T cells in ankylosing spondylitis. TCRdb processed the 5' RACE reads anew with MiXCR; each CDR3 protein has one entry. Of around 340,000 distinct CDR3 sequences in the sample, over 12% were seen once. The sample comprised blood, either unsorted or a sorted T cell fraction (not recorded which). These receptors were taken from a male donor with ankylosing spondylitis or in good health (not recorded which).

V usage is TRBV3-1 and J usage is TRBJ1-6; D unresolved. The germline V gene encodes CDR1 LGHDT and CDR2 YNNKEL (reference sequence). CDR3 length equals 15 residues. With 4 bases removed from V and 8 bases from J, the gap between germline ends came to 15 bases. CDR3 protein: CASSRRMVLDSPLHF. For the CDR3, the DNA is TGTGCCAGCAGCCGCCGGATGGTTTTGGATTCACCCCTCCACTTT.

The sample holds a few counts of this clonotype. The CDR3 DNA is TGTGCCAGCAGCTTCTATCGACAGGGGGCTGAAGCTTTCTTT. This gives the protein CASSFYRQGAEAFF. The chain combines TRBV5-6 with TRBJ1-1; TRBD1 aligns across 9 bases. The CDR3 is made up of 14 amino acids. V lost 2 bases, J lost 6 bases, and 5 bases stayed unmatched. Looked up from germline, CDR1 is SGHDT and CDR2 is YYEEEE.

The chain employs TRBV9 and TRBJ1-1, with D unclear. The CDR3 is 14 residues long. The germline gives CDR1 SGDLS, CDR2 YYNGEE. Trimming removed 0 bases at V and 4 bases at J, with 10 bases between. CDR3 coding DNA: TGTGCCAGCAGCGTAGAACAATCGGGCACTGAAGCTTTCTTT. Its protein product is CASSVEQSGTEAFF. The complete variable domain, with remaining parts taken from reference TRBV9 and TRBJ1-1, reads DSGVTQTPKHLITATGQRVTLRCSPRSGDLSVYWYQQSLDQGLQFLIQYYNGEERAKGNILERFSAQQFPDLHSELNLSSLELGDSALYFCASSVEQSGTEAFFGQGTRLTVV.

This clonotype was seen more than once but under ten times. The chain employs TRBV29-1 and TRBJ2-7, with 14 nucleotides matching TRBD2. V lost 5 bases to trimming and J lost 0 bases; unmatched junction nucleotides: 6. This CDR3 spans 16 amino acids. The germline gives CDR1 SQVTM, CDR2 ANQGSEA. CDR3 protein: CSVWTSGRFSSYEQYF. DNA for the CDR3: TGCAGCGTTTGGACTAGCGGGAGGTTCAGCTCCTACGAGCAGTACTTC.

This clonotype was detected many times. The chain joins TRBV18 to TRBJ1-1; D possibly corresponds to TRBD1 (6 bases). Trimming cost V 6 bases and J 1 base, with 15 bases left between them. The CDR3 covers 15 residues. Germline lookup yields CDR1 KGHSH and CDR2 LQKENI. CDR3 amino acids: CASSLNGGPNTEAFF. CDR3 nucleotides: TGTGCCAGCTCCCTTAATGGGGGCCCGAACACTGAAGCTTTCTTT.

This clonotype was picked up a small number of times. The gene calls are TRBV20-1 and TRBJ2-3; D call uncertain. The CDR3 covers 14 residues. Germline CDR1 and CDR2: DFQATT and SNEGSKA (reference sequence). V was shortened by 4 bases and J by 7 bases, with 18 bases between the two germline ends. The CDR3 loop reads CSAKSLEAVYTQYF. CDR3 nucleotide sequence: TGCAGTGCTAAAAGCCTAGAAGCCGTGTATACGCAGTATTTT.

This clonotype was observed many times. CDR3: CASSLEINSPLHF. CDR3 bases: TGCGCCAGCAGCTTGGAGATCAATTCACCCCTCCACTTT. The chain recombines TRBV5-1 with TRBJ1-6; no definite D call. The CDR3 contains 13 residues. The germline V and J ends were trimmed by 0 bases and 7 bases, with 5 bases remaining between them. Germline values: CDR1 SGHRS, CDR2 YFSETQ.

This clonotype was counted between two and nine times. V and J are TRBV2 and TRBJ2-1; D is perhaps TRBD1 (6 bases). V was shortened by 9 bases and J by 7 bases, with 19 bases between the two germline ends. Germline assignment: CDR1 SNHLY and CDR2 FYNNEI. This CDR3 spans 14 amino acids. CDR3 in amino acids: CASGATGRGNEQFF. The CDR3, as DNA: TGTGCCAGTGGCGCGACAGGTAGAGGGAATGAGCAGTTCTTC.